These 10 T cell receptor beta chains share one sample of origin, sequenced in a study of cytomegalovirus exposure and HLA in healthy donors. PCR used 60 Vbeta primers and 13 Jbeta primers. Here immunoSEQ multiplex PCR was the method, and the copy in TCRdb shows in-frame clones only, minus some. The data show approximately 120,000 clones, with about 78% seen just once and around 1.2% held by the top ten. Sequencing input: PBMCs. The receptors stem from a man aged 45-65 years in good health and CMV-seronegative.

This clone was seen only once. The V call is TRBV28, the J call TRBJ1-5, with D hard to call. Germline-derived CDR1 and CDR2 are MDHEN and SYDVKM. This CDR3 spans 13 amino acids. Between the trimmed V and J ends, which lost 6 bases and 11 bases, there was a span of 17 bases. The CDR3, as DNA: TGTGCCAGCAGCCTTTTAACGTCCGGAGCCCAGCATTTT. Its protein product is CASSLLTSGAQHF.

This sequence joins TRBV28 and TRBJ2-3; D is unresolved. The CDR3 covers 20 residues. Trimming took off 3 bases at V and 1 base at J, with 26 bases between the two ends. Germline-derived CDR1 and CDR2 are MDHEN and SYDVKM. The CDR3 spells CASSLDWRTMRIDGTDTQYF. The CDR3 DNA reads TGTGCCAGCAGTTTGGATTGGCGTACTATGAGAATTGACGGCACAGATACGCAGTATTTT.

The rearrangement joins TRBV9 to TRBJ2-3; 7 bases are a match to TRBD2. The CDR3 has 15 residues. Germline loops: CDR1 SGDLS, CDR2 YYNGEE. V shed 3 bases, J shed 4 bases, and the junction held 8 bases outside the gene matches. The CDR3: CASSAGRERSDTQYF. CDR3 in DNA: TGTGCCAGCAGCGCCGGGCGGGAGAGGTCAGATACGCAGTATTTT. Full variable domain (remainder filled in from reference TRBV9 and TRBJ2-3): DSGVTQTPKHLITATGQRVTLRCSPRSGDLSVYWYQQSLDQGLQFLIQYYNGEERAKGNILERFSAQQFPDLHSELNLSSLELGDSALYFCASSAGRERSDTQYFGPGTRLTVL.

The chain combines TRBV10-3 with TRBJ2-1, with D possibly TRBD1 on 5 matching bases. Trimming pared 0 bases from V and 2 bases from J, leaving 11 bases between. The length of the CDR3 is 16 residues. Germline CDR1 is ENHRY and CDR2 is SYGVKD. For the CDR3, the DNA is TGTGCCATCAGTGAGTCTCGGACACCTCCCTACAATGAGCAGTTCTTC. It translates to CAISESRTPPYNEQFF.

The CDR3 DNA reads TGTGCCAGCAGCTTATCGGGACTAGTCTATGAGCAGTTCTTC. Translation gives CASSLSGLVYEQFF. V gene TRBV11-1 combines with J gene TRBJ2-1, with TRBD2 identical over 8 bases. CDR1 and CDR2 from the germline V gene are SGHAT and FQDESV (reference sequence). The CDR3 runs to 14 residues. V was clipped by 2 bases and J by 8 bases; unmatched bases: 5.

The chain links TRBV25-1 to TRBJ1-2, with 8 bases aligning to TRBD1. V lost 6 bases and J lost 5; bases outside the gene matches: 2. Germline CDR1 and CDR2: MGHDK and SYGVNS. This CDR3 contains 12 residues. CDR3 nucleotide sequence: TGTGCCAGCAGGGGACAGGAATATGGCTACACCTTC. Amino acid sequence: CASRGQEYGYTF.

The gene calls are TRBV2 and TRBJ2-4; 8 bases line up with TRBD2. V was clipped by 6 bases and J by 2 bases; unmatched bases: 6. Germline V gene data show CDR1 as SNHLY and CDR2 as FYNNEI. CDR3 size: 15 residues. The CDR3 DNA is TGTGCCAGCAGCGACGGGACTAGTACCAAAAACATTCAGTACTTC. Translating gives CASSDGTSTKNIQYF.

On this clone itself: The sample has other DNA sequences that encode this CDR3 too. V and J are TRBV11-2 and TRBJ1-1, with D possibly being TRBD1 (6 bases). The CDR3 spans 15 residues. Trimming took off 4 bases at V and 4 bases at J, with 16 bases between the two ends. Germline CDR1 is SGHAT and CDR2 is FQNNGV. The chain's CDR3 is CASSWRGGVGTEAFF. In DNA form, the CDR3 reads TGTGCCAGCAGCTGGCGGGGGGGCGTTGGCACTGAAGCTTTCTTT.

V usage is TRBV6-9 and J usage is TRBJ2-3; 8 bases fit TRBD2. The CDR3 consists of 16 residues. Per the germline V gene, CDR1 is MNHGY and CDR2 is SVAAGI. V was clipped by 2 bases and J by 4 bases; unmatched bases: 8. As DNA, the CDR3 is TGTGCCAGCAGTTATATCCGGGAGGGCCGACCAGATACGCAGTATTTT. It codes for CASSYIREGRPDTQYF.

This chain connects TRBV2 to TRBJ1-2, with no clear D. The CDR3 length is 12 residues. Looked up from germline, CDR1 is SNHLY and CDR2 is FYNNEI. V lost 6 bases, J lost 2 bases, and 7 bases lay in between. CDR3 protein: CASSTENYGYTF. CDR3 nucleotide sequence: TGTGCCAGCAGCACAGAAAACTATGGCTACACCTTC.